A selection of T cell receptor beta chains follows, all from one sample in a study of T cell repertoires in cytomegalovirus infection. TCRdb re-called the reads with MiXCR, one entry per CDR3 protein. The sample gives under 800,000 distinct CDR3 sequences, 20% to 25% of which show up once; roughly 8% is in the top ten. The specimen was CD8+ T cells from PBMCs. The receptors come from a human donor in good health (CMV status not recorded). Some clones in this sample may be carry-over from other donors' samples. Both conserved end residues are part of each CDR3. A D gene is named only where the DNA matches it firmly. Clone sizes are given selectively: once, few, many, or a class where the clone is expanded.

clone_size j_call v_call d_call cdr3_aa cdr3_nt
few TRBJ2-5 TRBV4-3 . CASSHFGAGETQYF TGCGCCAGCAGCCATTTCGGAGCGGGAGAGACCCAGTACTTC
. TRBJ2-3 TRBV5-4 . CASSLFPPLNTDTQYF TGTGCCAGCAGCTTGTTCCCTCCCCTGAACACAGATACGCAGTATTTT
many TRBJ1-1 TRBV4-1 . CASSQAHLSGTEAFF TGCGCCAGCAGCCAGGCCCACCTATCAGGAACTGAAGCTTTCTTT
many TRBJ1-6 TRBV6-6 . CASSPPGEMNSPLHF TGTGCCAGCAGTCCCCCGGGGGAAATGAATTCACCCCTCCACTTT
. TRBJ2-3 TRBV7-6 . CASSLEGGAAETDTQYF TGTGCCAGCAGCTTAGAGGGGGGGGCCGCGGAGACAGATACGCAGTATTTT
many TRBJ2-1 TRBV7-8 TRBD1 CASSLVAGGHPKMIKQFF TGTGCCAGCAGCTTAGTGGCAGGGGGCCATCCTAAGATGATTAAGCAGTTCTTC
. TRBJ2-1 TRBV20-1 . CSARDRYISYNEQFF TGCAGTGCTAGAGATCGTTACATCTCCTACAATGAGCAGTTCTTC
. TRBJ2-7 TRBV5-6 . CASSLAAGYEQYF TGTGCCAGCAGCTTGGCGGCAGGCTACGAGCAGTACTTC
. TRBJ2-5 TRBV28 . CASSLLSSEETQYF TGTGCCAGCAGTTTATTAAGCAGTGAAGAGACCCAGTACTTC
many TRBJ2-7 TRBV7-9 . CASSLEYIDYEQYF TGTGCCAGCAGCTTAGAATACATCGACTACGAGCAGTACTTC